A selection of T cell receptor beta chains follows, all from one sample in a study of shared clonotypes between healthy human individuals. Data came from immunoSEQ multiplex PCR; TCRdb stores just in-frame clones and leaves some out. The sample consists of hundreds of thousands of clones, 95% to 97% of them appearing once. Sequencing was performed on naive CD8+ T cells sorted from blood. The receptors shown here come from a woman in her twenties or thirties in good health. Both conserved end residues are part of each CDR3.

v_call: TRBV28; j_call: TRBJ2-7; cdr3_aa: CASSLYGVYEQYF
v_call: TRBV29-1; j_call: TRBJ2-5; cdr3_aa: CSVRGGQEQYF
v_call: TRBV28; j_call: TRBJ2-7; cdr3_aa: CASSGLAGRSYEQYF
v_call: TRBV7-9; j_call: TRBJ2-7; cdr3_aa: CASSHNTESSYEQYF
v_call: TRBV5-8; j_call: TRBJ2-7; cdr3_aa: CASSFAHPYNEQYF
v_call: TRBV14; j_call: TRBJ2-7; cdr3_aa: CASSHRQGSYEQYF
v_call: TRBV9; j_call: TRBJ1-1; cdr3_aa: CASSVAQQWGTEAFF
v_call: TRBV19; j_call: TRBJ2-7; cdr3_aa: CASSMKPGVAYEQYF
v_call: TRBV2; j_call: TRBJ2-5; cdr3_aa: CASRDSGGQETQYF
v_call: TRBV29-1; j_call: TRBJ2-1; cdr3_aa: CSGRRDEQFF
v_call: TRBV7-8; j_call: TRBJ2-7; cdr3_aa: CASSPGRVYEQYF